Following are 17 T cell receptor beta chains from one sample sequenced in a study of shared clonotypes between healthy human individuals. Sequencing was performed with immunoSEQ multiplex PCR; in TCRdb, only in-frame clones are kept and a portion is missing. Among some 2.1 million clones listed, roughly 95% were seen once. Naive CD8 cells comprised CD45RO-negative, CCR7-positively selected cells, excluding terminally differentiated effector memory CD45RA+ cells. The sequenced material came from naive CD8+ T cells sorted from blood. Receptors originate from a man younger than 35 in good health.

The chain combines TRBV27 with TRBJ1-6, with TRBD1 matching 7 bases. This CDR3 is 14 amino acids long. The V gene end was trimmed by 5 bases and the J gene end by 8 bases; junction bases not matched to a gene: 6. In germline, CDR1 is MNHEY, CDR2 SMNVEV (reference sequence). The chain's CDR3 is CASSPTGAHSPLHF. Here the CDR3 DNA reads TGTGCCAGCAGTCCAACAGGGGCCCATTCACCCCTCCACTTT.

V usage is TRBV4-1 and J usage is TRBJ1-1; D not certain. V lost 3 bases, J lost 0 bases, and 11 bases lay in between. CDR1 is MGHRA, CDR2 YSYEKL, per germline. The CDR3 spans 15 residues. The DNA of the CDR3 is TGCGCCAGCAGCCAGGACCAATTAATGAACACTGAAGCTTTCTTT. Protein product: CASSQDQLMNTEAFF.

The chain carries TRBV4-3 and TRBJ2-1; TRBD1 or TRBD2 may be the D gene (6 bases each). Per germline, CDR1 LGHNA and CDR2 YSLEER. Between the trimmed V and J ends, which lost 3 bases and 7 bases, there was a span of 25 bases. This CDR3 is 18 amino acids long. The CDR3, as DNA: TGCGCCAGCAGCCAGAAGGGGGGACGGAACCTCGGGGTGAATGAGCAGTTCTTC. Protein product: CASSQKGGRNLGVNEQFF.

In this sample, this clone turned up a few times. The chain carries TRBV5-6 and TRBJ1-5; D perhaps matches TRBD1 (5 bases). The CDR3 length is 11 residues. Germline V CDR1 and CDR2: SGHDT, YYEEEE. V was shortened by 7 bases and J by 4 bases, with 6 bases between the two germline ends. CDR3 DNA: TGTGCCAGCGGGGGGAATCAGCCCCAGCATTTT. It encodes CASGGNQPQHF.

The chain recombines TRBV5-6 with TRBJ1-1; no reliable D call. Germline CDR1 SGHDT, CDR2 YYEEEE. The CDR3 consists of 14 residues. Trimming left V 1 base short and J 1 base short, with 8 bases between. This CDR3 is CASSLLAENTEAFF. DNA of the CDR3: TGTGCCAGCAGCTTGTTGGCAGAGAACACTGAAGCTTTCTTT. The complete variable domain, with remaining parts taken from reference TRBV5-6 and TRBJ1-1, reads DAGVTQSPTHLIKTRGQQVTLRCSPKSGHDTVSWYQQALGQGPQFIFQYYEEEERQRGNFPDRFSGHQFPNYSSELNVNALLLGDSALYLCASSLLAENTEAFFGQGTRLTVV.

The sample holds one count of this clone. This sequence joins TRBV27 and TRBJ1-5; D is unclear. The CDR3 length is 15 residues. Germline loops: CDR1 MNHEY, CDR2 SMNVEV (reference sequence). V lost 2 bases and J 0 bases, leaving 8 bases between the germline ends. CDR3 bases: TGTGCCAGCAGTTTAAACGAAGATAGCAATCAGCCCCAGCATTTT. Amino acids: CASSLNEDSNQPQHF.

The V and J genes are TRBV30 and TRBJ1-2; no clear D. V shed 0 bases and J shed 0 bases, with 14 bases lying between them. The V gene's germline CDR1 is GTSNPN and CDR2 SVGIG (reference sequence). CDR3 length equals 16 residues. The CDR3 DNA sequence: TGTGCCTGGAGTGTAGTAGAGGATCGGGCTAACTATGGCTACACCTTC. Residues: CAWSVVEDRANYGYTF.

CDR3 amino acids: CATGTSGSGPYNEQFF. The CDR3 DNA is TGTGCCACCGGGACTAGCGGGTCTGGACCCTACAATGAGCAGTTCTTC. This rearrangement joins TRBV2 to TRBJ2-1, with 12 bases fitting TRBD2. Germline trimming cut 10 bases from V and 2 bases from J; bases unmatched to any gene: 9. The CDR3 is made up of 16 amino acids. CDR1 and CDR2 from the germline V gene are SNHLY and FYNNEI.

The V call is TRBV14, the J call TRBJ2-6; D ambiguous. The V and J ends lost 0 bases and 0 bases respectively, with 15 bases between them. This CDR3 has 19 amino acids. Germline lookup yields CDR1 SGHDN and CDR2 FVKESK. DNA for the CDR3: TGTGCCAGCAGCCAAGAAAGTCCACAGCTCTACTCTGGGGCCAACGTCCTGACTTTC. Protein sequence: CASSQESPQLYSGANVLTF. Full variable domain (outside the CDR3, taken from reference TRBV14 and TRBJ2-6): EAGVTQFPSHSVIEKGQTVTLRCDPISGHDNLYWYRRVMGKEIKFLLHFVKESKQDESGMPNNRFLAERTGGTYSTLKVQPAELEDSGVYFCASSQESPQLYSGANVLTFGAGSRLTVL.

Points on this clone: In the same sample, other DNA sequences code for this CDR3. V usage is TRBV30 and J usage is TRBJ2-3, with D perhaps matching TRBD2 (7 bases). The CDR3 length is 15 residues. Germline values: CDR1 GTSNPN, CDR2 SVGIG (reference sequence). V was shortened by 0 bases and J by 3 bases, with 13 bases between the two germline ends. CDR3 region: CAWSVGRGGTDTQYF. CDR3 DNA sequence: TGTGCCTGGAGTGTCGGCAGGGGAGGGACAGATACGCAGTATTTT. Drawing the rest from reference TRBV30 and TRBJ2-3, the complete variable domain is SQTIHQWPATLVQPVGSPLSLECTVEGTSNPNLYWYRQAAGRGLQLLFYSVGIGQISSEVPQNLSASRPQDRQFILSSKKLLLSDSGFYLCAWSVGRGGTDTQYFGPGTRLTVL.

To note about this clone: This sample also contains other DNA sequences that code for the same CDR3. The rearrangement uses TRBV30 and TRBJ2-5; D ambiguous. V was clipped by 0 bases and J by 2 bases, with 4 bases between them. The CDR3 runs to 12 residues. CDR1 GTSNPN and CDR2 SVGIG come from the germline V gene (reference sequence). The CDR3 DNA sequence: TGTGCCTGGAGTGTATATCAAGAGACCCAGTACTTC. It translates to CAWSVYQETQYF.

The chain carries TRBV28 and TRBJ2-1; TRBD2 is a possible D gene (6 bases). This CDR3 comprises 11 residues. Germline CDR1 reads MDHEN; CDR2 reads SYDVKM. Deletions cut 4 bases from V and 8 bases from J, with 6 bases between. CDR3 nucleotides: TGTGCCAGCAGTTGGGGGGATGAGCAGTTCTTC. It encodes CASSWGDEQFF.

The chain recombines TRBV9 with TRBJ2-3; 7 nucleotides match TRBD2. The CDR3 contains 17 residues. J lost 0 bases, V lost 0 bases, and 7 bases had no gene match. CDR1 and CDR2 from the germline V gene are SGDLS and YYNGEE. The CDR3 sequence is CASSVGERGTSTDTQYF. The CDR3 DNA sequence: TGTGCCAGCAGCGTAGGGGAGCGGGGTACAAGCACAGATACGCAGTATTTT.

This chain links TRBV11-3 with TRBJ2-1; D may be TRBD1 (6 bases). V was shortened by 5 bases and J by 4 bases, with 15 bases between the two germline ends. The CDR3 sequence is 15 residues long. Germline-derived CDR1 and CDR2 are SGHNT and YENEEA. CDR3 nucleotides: TGTGCCAGCAGCGTGTCCGGGACACCATACAATGAGCAGTTCTTC. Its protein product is CASSVSGTPYNEQFF.

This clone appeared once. The CDR3 DNA reads as TGTGCCAGTAGTCCTAGCGGGGGACTTGTGTCCTACAATGAGCAGTTCTTC. Translating gives CASSPSGGLVSYNEQFF. The chain recombines TRBV19 with TRBJ2-1, with 10 bases identical to TRBD2. With V trimmed by 5 bases and J by 1 base, 8 bases remained unmatched. Germline CDR1 is LNHDA and CDR2 is SQIVND (reference sequence). The CDR3 totals 17 residues.

The CDR3 loop reads CASSLQGSPLHF. The CDR3 nucleotides read TGTGCCAGCAGCTTACAGGGTTCACCCCTCCACTTT. The genes are TRBV5-4 and TRBJ1-6, with D possibly being TRBD1 (6 bases). In germline, CDR1 is SGHNT, CDR2 YYREEE (reference sequence). This CDR3 has 12 amino acids. V was cut by 2 bases and J by 9 bases, with 6 bases left in between.

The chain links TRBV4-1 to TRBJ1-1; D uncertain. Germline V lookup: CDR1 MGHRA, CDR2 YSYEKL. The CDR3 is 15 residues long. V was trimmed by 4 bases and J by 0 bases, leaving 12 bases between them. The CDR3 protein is CASSPLGGVNTEAFF. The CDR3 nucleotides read TGCGCCAGCAGCCCCCTAGGTGGTGTGAACACTGAAGCTTTCTTT.